These 30 T cell receptor beta chains were sequenced from one sample in a study of shared clonotypes between healthy human individuals. Naive CD8 cells, CD45RO-negative and positively selected for CCR7, excluded terminally differentiated effector memory CD45RA+ cells. Produced via immunoSEQ multiplex PCR; TCRdb's table is partial and in-frame only. This sample yields about 2.1 million clones, of which around 93% are seen a single time; around 1.8% belongs to the top ten. The sequenced sample consisted of naive CD8+ T cells from PBMCs. The receptors stem from a man younger than 35 in good health. Some clones in this sample may be carry-over from other donors' samples.

The rearrangement joins TRBV2 to TRBJ2-5; D remains ambiguous. Trimming removed 0 bases from V and 1 base from J, with 9 bases in between. The germline CDR1 and CDR2 sequences are SNHLY and FYNNEI. The CDR3 length is 15 residues. The CDR3 nucleotides are TGTGCCAGCAGTGAAGCCAACCTTGGCCAAGAGACCCAGTACTTC. Encoded protein: CASSEANLGQETQYF.

The V call is TRBV6-5, the J call TRBJ2-3; unclear D gene. Per the germline V gene, CDR1 is MNHEY and CDR2 is SVGAGI. The ends were cut back, 0 bases at V and 4 bases at J, with 14 bases in the middle. This CDR3 contains 16 residues. The CDR3 loop is CASSYSLSGLPDTQYF. For the CDR3, the DNA is TGTGCCAGCAGTTACTCGTTGTCAGGTTTGCCAGATACGCAGTATTTT.

This clone is a singleton in its sample. The rearrangement uses TRBV7-9 and TRBJ1-5; weak D call: TRBD1 (5 bases). The germline V gene has CDR1 SEHNR and CDR2 FQNEAQ (reference sequence). Trimming stripped 3 bases from V and 3 bases from J, with 9 bases between. This CDR3 is 14 amino acids long. The chain's CDR3 is CASSLGQYNQPQHF. CDR3 in DNA: TGTGCCAGCAGCTTGGGGCAGTACAATCAGCCCCAGCATTTT. The full variable domain, its missing parts supplied by reference TRBV7-9 and TRBJ1-5, is DTGVSQNPRHKITKRGQNVTFRCDPISEHNRLYWYRQTLGQGPEFLTYFQNEAQLEKSRLLSDRFSAERPKGSFSTLEIQRTEQGDSAMYLCASSLGQYNQPQHFGDGTRLSIL.

The genes are TRBV5-8 and TRBJ2-7; 9 positions match TRBD1. The length of the CDR3 is 15 residues. From germline, CDR1 is SGHTS and CDR2 YDEGEE. Unmatched junction bases numbered 6, after V lost 3 bases and J lost 2 bases. CDR3 in DNA: TGTGCCAGCAGCTGGGGGACAGGGAGGACCTACGAGCAGTACTTC. Protein sequence: CASSWGTGRTYEQYF.

The V and J genes are TRBV11-2 and TRBJ2-3; either TRBD1 or TRBD2 may fit D (5 bases each). With 3 bases removed from V and 6 bases from J, the gap between germline ends came to 28 bases. This CDR3 has 19 amino acids. Germline assignment: CDR1 SGHAT and CDR2 FQNNGV. In nucleotides, the CDR3 is TGTGCCAGCAGCTTCCACCCCGGGGCGGCGGCCCCTCTTCGGGATACGCAGTATTTT. Its translation: CASSFHPGAAAPLRDTQYF.

Remarks on this clone: This same CDR3 is encoded by further DNA sequences in the sample. The chain employs TRBV27 and TRBJ2-6; D unclear. The CDR3 totals 15 residues. CDR1 and CDR2 from the germline V gene are MNHEY and SMNVEV (reference sequence). The V end was cut by 2 bases, the J end by 1 base, with 6 bases between. The CDR3 loop reads CASSLGPSGANVLTF. The CDR3, as DNA: TGTGCCAGCAGTTTAGGGCCGTCTGGGGCCAACGTCCTGACTTTC.

This rearrangement joins TRBV9 to TRBJ1-2; 7 bases map to TRBD1. The CDR3 length is 13 residues. Germline V lookup: CDR1 SGDLS, CDR2 YYNGEE. The junction had 8 bases not matched to a gene; V was cut back by 4 bases and J by 8 bases. Here the CDR3 reads CASSFGTASGYTF. CDR3 nucleotides: TGTGCCAGCAGCTTCGGGACAGCTAGCGGCTACACCTTC.

The V and J genes are TRBV12-2 and TRBJ2-6. TRBV12-2 has pseudogene status. The CDR3 extends over 15 amino acids. The CDR3 DNA reads TGTGCAAGTCGCTTAAGGCTCTCTGGGGCCAACGTCCTGACTTTC. As protein: CASRLRLSGANVLTF.

This chain uses TRBV28 with TRBJ2-4; D may be TRBD2 (6 bases). The CDR3 covers 18 residues. Germline assignment: CDR1 MDHEN and CDR2 SYDVKM. The V gene lost 10 bases and the J gene lost 1 base, with 26 bases spanning the gap. The CDR3 coding sequence is TGTGCCACCGAAGGGACTTCAGAAAACGTTGAGGCCAAAAACATTCAGTACTTC. It encodes CATEGTSENVEAKNIQYF.

V and J are TRBV27 and TRBJ2-7; D perhaps matches TRBD1 (6 bases). V was cut by 8 bases and J by 3 bases, with 17 bases left in between. Germline V gene data show CDR1 as MNHEY and CDR2 as SMNVEV (reference sequence). There are 14 residues in the CDR3. This chain's CDR3 is CASAGRFRGYEQYF. The DNA for the CDR3 is TGTGCCAGCGCAGGTCGATTCAGGGGCTACGAGCAGTACTTC.

J is TRBJ2-1 and V is TRBV6-6; no definite D call. Germline CDR1 is MNHNY and CDR2 is SVGAGI (reference sequence). V gave up 2 bases and J gave up 3 bases, with 8 bases separating them. The CDR3 extends over 14 amino acids. CDR3 DNA sequence: TGTGCCAGCAGTTACGTCTCCGGCTACAATGAGCAGTTCTTC. This translates into CASSYVSGYNEQFF.

This rearrangement joins TRBV7-6 to TRBJ1-1; possible D gene TRBD1, 6 bases. The CDR3 runs to 14 residues. CDR1 is SGHVS, CDR2 FNYEAQ, per germline. V shed 5 bases and J shed 8 bases, with 18 bases lying between them. This CDR3 is CASSANGGRREAFF. CDR3 in DNA: TGTGCCAGCAGCGCAAATGGGGGCCGGAGGGAAGCTTTCTTT. Together with reference TRBV7-6 and TRBJ1-1, the CDR3 gives the full variable domain: GAGVSQSPRYKVTKRGQDVALRCDPISGHVSLYWYRQALGQGPEFLTYFNYEAQQDKSGLPNDRFSAERPEGSISTLTIQRTEQRDSAMYRCASSANGGRREAFFGQGTRLTVV.

The J gene is TRBJ2-1, the V gene TRBV27; unclear D gene. Trimming left V 4 bases short and J 8 bases short, with 9 bases between. Germline loops: CDR1 MNHEY, CDR2 SMNVEV (reference sequence). This CDR3 has 12 residues. DNA of the CDR3: TGTGCCAGCAGTTCAGCCTGGGATGAGCAGTTCTTC. This gives the protein CASSSAWDEQFF.

Here the CDR3 DNA reads TGTGCCAGCAGCGCTTTGGACCCCGAAGGGGAAAAACTGTTTTTT. Protein: CASSALDPEGEKLFF. The chain joins TRBV6-5 to TRBJ1-4; unclear D gene. The V end was cut by 6 bases, the J end by 8 bases, with 19 bases between. Germline V gene sequence: CDR1 MNHEY, CDR2 SVGAGI. The length of the CDR3 is 15 residues.

Comment on this clone: Other DNA sequences in the sample encode the same CDR3. The chain combines TRBV7-9 with TRBJ2-7; unclear D gene. This CDR3 spans 11 amino acids. CDR1 and CDR2 from the germline V gene are SEHNR and FQNEAQ (reference sequence). V lost 5 bases and J 7 bases, leaving 9 bases between the germline ends. This CDR3 reads CASSPALEQYF. The DNA of the CDR3 is TGTGCCAGCAGCCCTGCTCTGGAGCAGTACTTC.

DNA of the CDR3: TGTGCCAGCAGTGCCCGGCCCCGCGAGGGCTACGAGCAGTACTTC. It is translated as CASSARPREGYEQYF. V is TRBV6-1 and J is TRBJ2-7; TRBD2 might be the D (5 bases). Germline V gene sequence: CDR1 MNHNS, CDR2 SASEGT. This CDR3 is built from 15 residues. Trimming took 4 bases from V and 3 from J, leaving 16 bases between them.

This clone was observed once. The sample holds other DNA sequences that translate to the same CDR3. The chain combines TRBV7-9 with TRBJ1-1; D unclear. Germline V CDR1 and CDR2: SEHNR, FQNEAQ (reference sequence). CDR3 length: 14 residues. The V end lost 3 bases, the J end lost 0 bases, and 8 bases lay between the germline ends. As DNA, the CDR3 is TGTGCCAGCAGCTTGGCGGGTCTGAACACTGAAGCTTTCTTT. This gives the protein CASSLAGLNTEAFF.

The genes are TRBV11-2 and TRBJ2-3; 10 bases fit TRBD1. The length of the CDR3 is 16 residues. CDR1 is SGHAT and CDR2 is FQNNGV in the germline V gene. V lost 5 bases and J lost 7; bases outside the gene matches: 12. For the CDR3, the DNA is TGTGCCAGCAGCGGGGCCGGGACAGGGGATTGGAATACGCAGTATTTT. The encoded protein is CASSGAGTGDWNTQYF. The variable domain in full, completed from reference TRBV11-2 and TRBJ2-3, reads EAGVAQSPRYKIIEKRQSVAFWCNPISGHATLYWYQQILGQGPKLLIQFQNNGVVDDSQLPKDRFSAERLKGVDSTLKIQPAKLEDSAVYLCASSGAGTGDWNTQYFGPGTRLTVL.

The CDR3 is CASKEYNEQFF. DNA for the CDR3: TGTGCCAGTAAGGAGTACAATGAGCAGTTCTTC. V gene TRBV27 combines with J gene TRBJ2-1, with D unresolved. The V gene's germline CDR1 is MNHEY and CDR2 SMNVEV (reference sequence). The CDR3 runs 11 residues. Trimming pared 9 bases from V and 4 bases from J, leaving 7 bases between.

In its sample, this clone was seen once. The chain employs TRBV28 and TRBJ1-4, with D unclear. CDR1 is MDHEN and CDR2 is SYDVKM in the germline V gene. The CDR3 spans 18 residues. Trimming took 3 bases from V and 0 from J, leaving 17 bases between them. Written as DNA, the CDR3 is TGTGCCAGCAGTTTTTCAGACGACACAGTTTCAACTAATGAAAAACTGTTTTTT. Translated, it gives CASSFSDDTVSTNEKLFF. Drawing the rest from reference TRBV28 and TRBJ1-4, the complete variable domain is DVKVTQSSRYLVKRTGEKVFLECVQDMDHENMFWYRQDPGLGLRLIYFSYDVKMKEKGDIPEGYSVSREKKERFSLILESASTNQTSMYLCASSFSDDTVSTNEKLFFGSGTQLSVL.

The genes are TRBV27 and TRBJ2-5; 7 bases agree with TRBD2. V dropped 8 bases and J dropped 2; count of bases not matched to a gene: 11. Germline lookup yields CDR1 MNHEY and CDR2 SMNVEV (reference sequence). The CDR3 length is 15 residues. The CDR3 DNA follows: TGTGCCAGCCAGGCGGGGCGGACTAGACAAGAGACCCAGTACTTC. Its translation is CASQAGRTRQETQYF.

The genes are TRBV7-3 and TRBJ2-1, with 7 nucleotides matching TRBD2. CDR1 is SGHTA and CDR2 is FQGTGA in the germline V gene. After removal of 0 bases from V and 5 bases from J, the junction contained 7 bases not matched to a gene. This CDR3 spans 16 amino acids. CDR3 in amino acids: CASSLTRSGTNNEQFF. In DNA, the CDR3 is TGTGCCAGCAGCTTAACAAGATCGGGGACTAACAATGAGCAGTTCTTC.

The chain links TRBV6-6 to TRBJ2-1; D may be TRBD1 or TRBD2 (5 bases each). Germline CDR1 is MNHNY and CDR2 is SVGAGI (reference sequence). V lost 6 bases and J 10 bases, leaving 19 bases between the germline ends. There are 14 residues in the CDR3. The CDR3 nucleotides read TGTGCCAGCAGCCGGGACCGCTCCGTCACCGAGCAGTTCTTC. As protein: CASSRDRSVTEQFF.

The chain couples TRBV4-1 to TRBJ2-2; maybe TRBD2 (6 bases). This CDR3 comprises 16 residues. From germline, CDR1 is MGHRA and CDR2 YSYEKL. Trimming pared 3 bases from V and 0 bases from J, leaving 11 bases between. The CDR3 here is CASSQTERANTGELFF. CDR3 DNA sequence: TGCGCCAGCAGCCAGACTGAGCGGGCGAACACCGGGGAGCTGTTTTTT.

The chain uses TRBV19 and TRBJ2-1; a possible D gene is TRBD2 (6 bases). This CDR3 has 17 residues. The germline V and J ends were trimmed by 3 bases and 1 base, with 16 bases remaining between them. Per the germline V gene, CDR1 is LNHDA and CDR2 is SQIVND (reference sequence). CDR3 amino acids: CASSIGTGSGSYNEQFF. The CDR3 nucleotides read TGTGCCAGTAGTATTGGGACCGGGAGTGGATCCTACAATGAGCAGTTCTTC.

V usage is TRBV7-9 and J usage is TRBJ2-7; 9 bases fit TRBD1. The CDR3 length is 15 residues. The germline V gene has CDR1 SEHNR and CDR2 FQNEAQ (reference sequence). J lost 7 bases, V lost 4 bases, and 11 bases had no gene match. The CDR3 sequence: CASSSPGTGPGEQYF. The CDR3 DNA reads as TGTGCCAGCAGCTCACCCGGGACAGGGCCTGGGGAGCAGTACTTC.

This chain connects TRBV18 to TRBJ2-1; TRBD1 matches at 10 bases. The CDR3 has 14 amino acids. V lost 6 bases, J lost 6 bases, and 5 bases stayed unmatched. The germline V gene has CDR1 KGHSH and CDR2 LQKENI. This CDR3 is CASSQGTGVNEQFF. DNA for the CDR3: TGTGCCAGCTCCCAAGGGACAGGGGTCAATGAGCAGTTCTTC. Looking up the rest from reference TRBV18 and TRBJ2-1 gives the full variable domain: NAGVMQNPRHLVRRRGQEARLRCSPMKGHSHVYWYRQLPEEGLKFMVYLQKENIIDESGMPKERFSAEFPKEGPSILRIQQVVRGDSAAYFCASSQGTGVNEQFFGPGTRLTVL.

The chain uses TRBV10-3 and TRBJ2-5; possible D gene TRBD1, 6 bases. Judging by the DNA end, TRBJ2-7 fits better; the J call may be wrong. CDR1 is ENHRY and CDR2 is SYGVKD in the germline V gene. The CDR3 runs 11 residues. The CDR3 region has the DNA TGTGCCACCGGACAGAACTACGAGCAGTACTTC. It translates to CATGQNYEQYF.

This chain joins TRBV30 and TRBJ2-3, with 7 bases aligning to TRBD2. Germline V gene sequence: CDR1 GTSNPN, CDR2 SVGIG (reference sequence). This CDR3 is 15 amino acids long. The junction had 6 bases not matched to a gene; V was cut back by 0 bases and J by 3 bases. CDR3 region: CAWSVTSSGTDTQYF. CDR3 nucleotides: TGTGCCTGGAGTGTAACGTCTAGCGGAACAGATACGCAGTATTTT.

The rearrangement links TRBV9 to TRBJ1-2; 8 nucleotides agree with TRBD1. Germline assignment: CDR1 SGDLS and CDR2 YYNGEE. The V gene end was trimmed by 3 bases and the J gene end by 2 bases; junction bases not matched to a gene: 3. The CDR3 sequence is 14 residues long. The CDR3 coding sequence is TGTGCCAGCAGCGCAGGGGGCAGGAACTATGGCTACACCTTC. This codes for CASSAGGRNYGYTF.